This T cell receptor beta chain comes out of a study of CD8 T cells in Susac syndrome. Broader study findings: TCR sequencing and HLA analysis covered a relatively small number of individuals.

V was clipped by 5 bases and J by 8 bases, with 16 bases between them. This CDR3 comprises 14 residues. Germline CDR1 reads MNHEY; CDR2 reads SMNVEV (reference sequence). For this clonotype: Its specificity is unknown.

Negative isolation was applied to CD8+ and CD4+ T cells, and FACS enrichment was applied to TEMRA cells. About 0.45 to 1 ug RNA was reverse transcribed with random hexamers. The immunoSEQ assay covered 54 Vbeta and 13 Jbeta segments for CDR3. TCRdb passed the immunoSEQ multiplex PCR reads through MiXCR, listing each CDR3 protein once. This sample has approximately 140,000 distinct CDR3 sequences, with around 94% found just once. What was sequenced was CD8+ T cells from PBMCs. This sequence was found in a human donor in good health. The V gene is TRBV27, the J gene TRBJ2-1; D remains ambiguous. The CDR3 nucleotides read TGTGCCAGCAGTCCCTTAGTGGAGAGGTATGAGCAGTTCTTC. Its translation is CASSPLVERYEQFF.